Presented here are 14 T cell receptor beta chains from one specimen sequenced in a study of early T cells in non-severe SARS-CoV-2 infection. In TCRdb, the 5' RACE reads were re-called with MiXCR into one record per CDR3 protein. The table includes about 89,000 distinct CDR3 sequences, over 12% detected once. The sequencing input was whole blood. The receptor source for this set is an adult who was a healthcare worker with PCR-confirmed SARS-CoV-2 infection or an uninfected control (not recorded which).

The chain employs TRBV11-2 and TRBJ2-7; D gene ambiguous. This CDR3 has 14 amino acids. V was trimmed by 3 bases and J by 1 base, leaving 10 bases between them. Germline CDR1 and CDR2: SGHAT and FQNNGV. CDR3 in amino acids: CASSLTVPSYEQYV. The CDR3 DNA follows: TGTGCCAGCAGCTTGACTGTCCCGTCCTACGAGCAGTACGTC.

This chain uses TRBV7-9 with TRBJ1-6; no clear D gene. Germline CDR1 SEHNR, CDR2 FQNEAQ (reference sequence). This CDR3 spans 15 amino acids. V dropped 6 bases and J dropped 0 bases, with 9 bases sitting between them. The CDR3 region has the DNA TGTGCCAGCAGTCCGGTGAGCTCCTATAATTCACCCCTCCACTTT. Protein sequence: CASSPVSSYNSPLHF.

This clonotype was recorded many times. The V gene is TRBV12-3 or TRBV12-4, the J gene TRBJ1-6, with 7 bases fitting TRBD1. J gave up 7 bases and V 2 bases, and 2 bases lay outside the gene matches. This CDR3 contains 14 residues. The CDR3 sequence is CASSLRQGNSPLHF. The DNA of the CDR3 is TGTGCCAGCAGTTTAAGACAGGGAAATTCACCCCTCCACTTT.

The gene calls are TRBV7-9 and TRBJ2-1, with 9 bases identical to TRBD2. Per the germline V gene, CDR1 is SEHNR and CDR2 is FQNEAQ (reference sequence). The CDR3 consists of 15 residues. After removal of 0 bases from V and 4 bases from J, the junction contained 1 base not matched to a gene. CDR3 sequence reads: CASSLAAGGYNEQFF. The CDR3 DNA reads TGTGCCAGCAGCTTAGCGGCGGGGGGGTACAATGAGCAGTTCTTC.

This clonotype was recorded at least ten times. The chain is built from TRBV5-1 and TRBJ2-2; 10 bases are a match to TRBD2. From germline, CDR1 is SGHRS and CDR2 YFSETQ. V shed 0 bases, J shed 6 bases, and the junction held 5 bases outside the gene matches. There are 16 residues in the CDR3. CDR3 bases: TGCGCCAGCAGCTTGGAAGGTAGCGGGGGGCCCGGGGAGCTGTTTTTT. Protein: CASSLEGSGGPGELFF. The variable domain in full, with the rest retrieved from reference TRBV5-1 and TRBJ2-2, is KAGVTQTPRYLIKTRGQQVTLSCSPISGHRSVSWYQQTPGQGLQFLFEYFSETQRNKGNFPGRFSGRQFSNSRSEMNVSTLELGDSALYLCASSLEGSGGPGELFFGEGSRLTVL.

In its sample, this clonotype was seen many times. The chain has TRBV19 and TRBJ1-1; 7 bases are shared with TRBD1. The ends lost 5 bases at V and 1 base at J; junction bases unmatched: 7. CDR1 and CDR2 from the germline V gene are LNHDA and SQIVND (reference sequence). There are 15 residues in the CDR3. CDR3 DNA: TGTGCCAGTAGTGCCTGGGACAGCTGGAACACTGAAGCTTTCTTT. It specifies CASSAWDSWNTEAFF.

This clonotype was recorded a few times. The J gene is TRBJ2-3, the V gene TRBV24-1; D gene unclear. Germline V gives CDR1 KGHDR, CDR2 SFDVKD. The CDR3 consists of 16 residues. Trimming pared 3 bases from V and 1 base from J, leaving 13 bases between. The CDR3 region is CATSDVGIVRTDTQYF. DNA for the CDR3: TGTGCCACCAGTGATGTAGGAATCGTCCGCACAGATACGCAGTATTTT.

The CDR3 loop is CSARDQVAGRYNEQFF. The CDR3, as DNA: TGCAGTGCTAGAGATCAAGTCGCGGGGAGGTACAATGAGCAGTTCTTC. This rearrangement joins TRBV20-1 to TRBJ2-1; weak D call: TRBD2 (6 bases). Germline assignment: CDR1 DFQATT and CDR2 SNEGSKA (reference sequence). V was pared by 0 bases and J by 4 bases, with 16 bases between. This CDR3 is built from 16 residues.

The chain couples TRBV24-1 to TRBJ2-3, with D uncertain. V gave up 3 bases and J gave up 3 bases, with 9 bases separating them. The CDR3 covers 14 residues. In germline, CDR1 is KGHDR, CDR2 SFDVKD. In nucleotides, the CDR3 is TGTGCCACCAGTGATCCCCTAGGGACAGATACGCAGTATTTT. This sequence encodes CATSDPLGTDTQYF.

The V and J genes are TRBV5-1 and TRBJ1-6; TRBD1 matches at 7 bases. The CDR3 is 18 residues long. Germline V gives CDR1 SGHRS, CDR2 YFSETQ. The ends lost 0 bases at V and 7 bases at J; junction bases unmatched: 13. The CDR3 nucleotides read TGCGCCAGCAGCTTGGTAGGGGTCAGGGGGAATGCCAATTCACCCCTCCACTTT. It specifies CASSLVGVRGNANSPLHF.

This clonotype was counted only a few times. V usage is TRBV20-1 and J usage is TRBJ1-1; 9 nucleotides agree with TRBD1. Trimming removed 5 bases from V and 2 bases from J; junction bases left unmatched: 6. The CDR3 is 14 amino acids. CDR1 and CDR2 from the germline V gene are DFQATT and SNEGSKA (reference sequence). DNA for the CDR3: TGCAGTGCTCGGACAGGGGCTTCAAACACTGAAGCTTTCTTT. Translated, it gives CSARTGASNTEAFF.

The rearrangement joins TRBV7-2 to TRBJ2-2; D is possibly TRBD2 (6 bases). CDR3 size: 15 residues. Germline V gene sequence: CDR1 SGHTA, CDR2 FQGNSA. V lost 7 bases to trimming and J lost 2 bases, with 14 bases between them. CDR3 nucleotide sequence: TGTGCCAGCATCCAGATGGGGGGAAACACCGGGGAGCTGTTTTTT. Translation: CASIQMGGNTGELFF.

This rearrangement joins TRBV7-9 to TRBJ1-4, with D tentatively TRBD1 (5 bases). V was cut by 3 bases and J by 7 bases, with 12 bases left in between. Germline V gene sequence: CDR1 SEHNR, CDR2 FQNEAQ (reference sequence). This CDR3 has 14 residues. The CDR3 region is CASSLGGPREKLFF. The CDR3 DNA sequence: TGTGCCAGCAGCTTGGGGGGTCCGCGTGAAAAACTGTTTTTT.

This clonotype was counted a few times. The chain joins TRBV29-1 to TRBJ2-1; no clear D. The V gene lost 4 bases and the J gene lost 0 bases, with 4 bases spanning the gap. The CDR3 spans 12 residues. CDR1 and CDR2 (germline): SQVTM, ANQGSEA. This CDR3 is CSVASSYNEQFF. CDR3 in DNA: TGCAGCGTTGCGAGCTCCTACAATGAGCAGTTCTTC.